One sample yielded the 19 T cell receptor beta chains listed below, sequenced in a study of shared clonotypes between healthy human individuals. Measured with immunoSEQ multiplex PCR; TCRdb has only the in-frame clones, and not every one. The sample carries about 600,000 clones, 95% to 96% recorded once. Naive CD8 cells comprised CD45RO-negative, CCR7-positively selected cells, excluding terminally differentiated effector memory CD45RA+ cells. Input material: naive CD8+ T cells sorted from blood. The receptors here all came from a woman between 25 and 40 years old in good health.

The chain links TRBV5-6 to TRBJ2-7; D is perhaps TRBD2 (6 bases). V was cut by 3 bases and J by 2 bases, with 12 bases left in between. Germline CDR1 SGHDT, CDR2 YYEEEE. The CDR3 has 14 amino acids. The CDR3 region is CASSSGTSTYEQYF. DNA for the CDR3: TGTGCCAGCAGCTCCGGGACTTCGACCTACGAGCAGTACTTC. The variable domain in full, with the rest retrieved from reference TRBV5-6 and TRBJ2-7, is DAGVTQSPTHLIKTRGQQVTLRCSPKSGHDTVSWYQQALGQGPQFIFQYYEEEERQRGNFPDRFSGHQFPNYSSELNVNALLLGDSALYLCASSSGTSTYEQYFGPGTRLTVT.

The CDR3 bases are TGTGCCAGCAGTGCCGATTCTAGCGGGAGATACAATGAGCAGTTCTTC. It yields the protein CASSADSSGRYNEQFF. The chain joins TRBV2 to TRBJ2-1; 10 nucleotides match TRBD2. This CDR3 comprises 16 residues. Per the germline V gene, CDR1 is SNHLY and CDR2 is FYNNEI. V trimming: 4 bases; J trimming: 4 bases; junction bases outside the gene matches: 7.

This chain uses TRBV5-1 with TRBJ2-3, with TRBD2 identical over 9 bases. With V trimmed by 5 bases and J by 5 bases, 6 bases remained unmatched. Per the germline V gene, CDR1 is SGHRS and CDR2 is YFSETQ. The CDR3 has 14 amino acids. CDR3 in DNA: TGCGCCAGCAGAGGGGTAGCGGGAGTAGATACGCAGTATTTT. It encodes CASRGVAGVDTQYF.

With regard to this clone: Other DNA sequences in this specimen translate into the identical CDR3. V gene TRBV7-9 combines with J gene TRBJ2-1, with unresolved D. The V and J ends lost 0 bases and 7 bases respectively, with 10 bases between them. Looked up from germline, CDR1 is SEHNR and CDR2 is FQNEAQ (reference sequence). The CDR3 contains 14 residues. CDR3 protein: CASSLAGVGNEQFF. DNA for the CDR3: TGTGCCAGCAGCTTAGCTGGAGTGGGGAATGAGCAGTTCTTC.

V and J are TRBV7-9 and TRBJ1-1; D gene uncertain. CDR3 length: 12 residues. Germline values: CDR1 SEHNR, CDR2 FQNEAQ (reference sequence). The germline V and J ends were trimmed by 5 bases and 6 bases, with 10 bases remaining between them. The CDR3 DNA reads as TGTGCCAGCAGCGGGGTAGTCGCTGAAGCTTTCTTT. It specifies CASSGVVAEAFF.

The chain is built from TRBV28 and TRBJ2-1, with TRBD2 matching over 12 bases. This CDR3 has 15 amino acids. V lost 6 bases to trimming and J lost 8 bases; unmatched junction nucleotides: 8. Germline V lookup: CDR1 MDHEN, CDR2 SYDVKM. The DNA for the CDR3 is TGTGCCAGCAGCTCTAGCGGGAGGGACTTAGATGAGCAGTTCTTC. Its translation: CASSSSGRDLDEQFF.

The V gene is TRBV13, the J gene TRBJ1-1; unclear D gene. The CDR3 has 12 amino acids. Trimming stripped 5 bases from V and 0 bases from J, with 4 bases between. CDR1 is PRHDT, CDR2 FYEKMQ, per germline (reference sequence). CDR3 amino acids: CASSRLNTEAFF. In nucleotides, the CDR3 is TGTGCCAGCAGCAGGTTGAACACTGAAGCTTTCTTT.

The rearrangement links TRBV5-5 to TRBJ1-2, with 7 positions matching TRBD1. V shed 4 bases, J shed 3 bases, and the junction held 6 bases outside the gene matches. CDR3 length equals 14 residues. CDR1 is SGHKS and CDR2 is YYEKEE in the germline V gene (reference sequence). The CDR3 sequence: CASSPSGTDYGYTF. The CDR3 region has the DNA TGTGCCAGCAGCCCCAGCGGGACAGACTATGGCTACACCTTC.

V is TRBV28 and J is TRBJ2-7, with 8 bases that match TRBD1. The CDR3 sequence is 14 residues long. CDR1 is MDHEN, CDR2 SYDVKM, per germline. With 6 bases clipped from V and 9 bases from J, the junction kept 13 bases outside the gene matches. As DNA, the CDR3 is TGTGCCAGCAGGGCCCCACGGACAGGGTCGGGGCAGTACTTC. Translation gives CASRAPRTGSGQYF.

The V and J genes are TRBV27 and TRBJ2-3; D gene unclear. Trimming cost V 3 bases and J 6 bases, with 19 bases left between them. Germline V gene data show CDR1 as MNHEY and CDR2 as SMNVEV (reference sequence). The CDR3 loop spans 16 amino acids. CDR3 sequence reads: CASSFNSFTSADTQYF. The CDR3 DNA reads TGTGCCAGCAGTTTCAATTCTTTTACGTCTGCGGATACGCAGTATTTT.

The chain recombines TRBV13 with TRBJ2-1, with TRBD2 matching over 8 bases. This CDR3 is built from 12 residues. Germline V lookup: CDR1 PRHDT, CDR2 FYEKMQ (reference sequence). After removal of 6 bases from V and 12 bases from J, the junction contained 7 bases not matched to a gene. The CDR3 coding sequence is TGTGCCAGCAGTAAAGGGACTAGTGGGCAGTTCTTC. Amino acids: CASSKGTSGQFF.

V and J are TRBV7-3 and TRBJ2-1; D is unresolved. The CDR3 runs 17 residues. V was cut by 1 base and J by 0 bases, with 13 bases left in between. The germline V gene encodes CDR1 SGHTA and CDR2 FQGTGA. CDR3 in amino acids: CASSLSAHRSSYNEQFF. The CDR3 DNA reads TGTGCCAGCAGCTTAAGCGCCCACCGGAGCTCCTACAATGAGCAGTTCTTC.

The chain recombines TRBV27 with TRBJ2-6, with a weak D call TRBD2 (5 bases). Germline CDR1 MNHEY, CDR2 SMNVEV (reference sequence). The CDR3 loop spans 15 amino acids. The V gene lost 2 bases and the J gene lost 0 bases, with 5 bases spanning the gap. The CDR3 nucleotides are TGTGCCAGCAGTTTACTAGCCTCTGGGGCCAACGTCCTGACTTTC. As protein: CASSLLASGANVLTF.

The rearrangement joins TRBV28 to TRBJ1-2; a weak D match, TRBD1 (6 bases). V gave up 7 bases and J gave up 6 bases, with 18 bases separating them. Germline CDR1 MDHEN, CDR2 SYDVKM. The CDR3 is 14 residues long. CDR3 nucleotides: TGTGCCAGCACCATAAGTAGGGGGAACCATGGCTACACCTTC. The encoded protein is CASTISRGNHGYTF.

For this clone: A junction boundary mismatches the germline segment, possibly from a read error. V usage is TRBV7-9 and J usage is TRBJ2-3; tentatively, D is TRBD1 (5 bases). Looked up from germline, CDR1 is SEHNR and CDR2 is FQNEAQ (reference sequence). The CDR3 runs to 13 residues. CDR3 loop: CAGSLIRGDTQYF. The CDR3 nucleotides read TGTGCCGGCAGCTTAATAAGGGGAGATACGCAGTATTTT.

The CDR3 here is CASSHAGGYTGELFF. CDR3 coding DNA: TGCGCCAGCAGCCACGCCGGGGGATACACCGGGGAGCTGTTTTTT. The genes are TRBV4-1 and TRBJ2-2; the D gene is possibly TRBD2 (6 bases). This CDR3 comprises 15 residues. The ends were cut back, 3 bases at V and 3 bases at J, with 11 bases in the middle. Germline V gene lookup returns CDR1 MGHRA and CDR2 YSYEKL.

This clone was observed a single time. The chain combines TRBV28 with TRBJ1-3; D remains ambiguous. Per germline, CDR1 MDHEN and CDR2 SYDVKM. CDR3 length: 14 residues. The V end lost 3 bases, the J end lost 4 bases, and 10 bases lay between the germline ends. In DNA, the CDR3 is TGTGCCAGCAGTTTCAAGACAAACGGAAACACCATATATTTT. Translating gives CASSFKTNGNTIYF.

The DNA of the CDR3 is TGTGCCAGCAGCAAAGTGGTGGCAGGATTTACCTACGAGCAGTACTTC. Its protein product is CASSKVVAGFTYEQYF. The V gene is TRBV21-1, the J gene TRBJ2-7; whether TRBD1, the table's D call, matches the DNA was not checked. TRBV21-1 is a documented pseudogene. The CDR3 spans 16 residues.

The chain couples TRBV29-1 to TRBJ2-5; a weak D match, TRBD2 (6 bases). TRBJ2-7 explains the end of the DNA better; the J call may be wrong. The CDR3 loop spans 13 amino acids. Germline CDR1 and CDR2: SQVTM and ANQGSEA. CDR3 sequence: CSVEVGGGYEQYF. Here the CDR3 DNA reads TGCAGCGTTGAAGTGGGGGGTGGCTACGAGCAGTACTTC.